At least ten counts were recorded for the clone carrying this TCR beta chain. Its antigen is undetermined. This record comes from a study of T cells in Graves' hyperthyroidism and ophthalmopathy. Study background: Peripheral blood was secured at the point of initial diagnosis, before any treatment.

Study results and caveats: Most thyroid clonotypes expanded above 0.001 were also detected in blood.

Patients with uncontrolled infections, other autoimmune diseases, pregnancy or lactation were excluded. Template material for amplifying TCR beta CDR3 regions consisted of RNA transcripts. With the HTBI primer set, the TCR CDR3 went through a first round of RT-PCR. TCRdb recomputed calls from the multiplex PCR reads with MiXCR, one row per CDR3 protein. Counted here are 600,000 or so distinct CDR3 sequences, approximately 15% occurring once; the ten biggest clones make up 7% to 9%. The CDR3 totals 16 residues. Trimming shortened V by 1 base and J by 4 bases, and 17 bases separated the two germline ends. CDR1 is SGHKS and CDR2 is YYEKEE in the germline V gene (reference sequence).

This receptor was obtained from a woman between 18 and 30 years old with Graves' ophthalmopathy. This rearrangement joins TRBV5-5 to TRBJ2-5; either TRBD1 or TRBD2 may supply D (5 bases each). Sequencing used blood. The CDR3 nucleotides are TGTGCCAGCAGCTTGAGCACGATGGGGGTCCGAGAGACCCAGTACTTC. Protein: CASSLSTMGVRETQYF.